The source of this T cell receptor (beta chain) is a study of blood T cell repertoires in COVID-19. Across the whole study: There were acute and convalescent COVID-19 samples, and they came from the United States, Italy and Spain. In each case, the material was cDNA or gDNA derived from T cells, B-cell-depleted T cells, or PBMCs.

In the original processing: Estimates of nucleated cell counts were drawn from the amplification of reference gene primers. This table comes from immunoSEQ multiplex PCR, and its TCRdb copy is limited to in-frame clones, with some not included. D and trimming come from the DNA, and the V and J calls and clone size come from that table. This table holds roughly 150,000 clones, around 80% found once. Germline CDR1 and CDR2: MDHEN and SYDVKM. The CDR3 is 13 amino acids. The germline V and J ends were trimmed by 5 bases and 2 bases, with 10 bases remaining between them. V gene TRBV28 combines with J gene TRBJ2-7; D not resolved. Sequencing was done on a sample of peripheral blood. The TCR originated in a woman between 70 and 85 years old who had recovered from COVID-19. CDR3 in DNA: TGTGCCAGCAGTCCATACATGGCCTACGAGCAGTACTTC. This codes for CASSPYMAYEQYF.